This record looks at one T cell receptor beta chain sequence and its context. Germline CDR1 reads SGHRS; CDR2 reads YFSETQ. After removal of 2 bases from V and 6 bases from J, the junction contained 11 bases not matched to a gene. The CDR3 length is 16 residues. This sample was included in a study of blood T cells in healthy people across ages. Study details: The capture of about one barcoded beta molecule per two T cells was achieved by template switching.

Primers used in a second PCR of about 6 to 12 cycles were a sample-barcoded 5' primer and a J-beta primer mix. TCRdb itself ran the 5' RACE reads through MiXCR, one entry per CDR3 protein. This table holds about 780,000 distinct CDR3 sequences, about 47% found once. The specimen was blood. The receptor was isolated from a man older than 75 in good health. The rearrangement links TRBV5-1 to TRBJ2-1; 7 nucleotides align to TRBD2. The CDR3 region has the DNA TGCGCCAGCAGCTTCGGGGCGGGAGTAGAACCCAATGAGCAGTTCTTC. Protein product: CASSFGAGVEPNEQFF.